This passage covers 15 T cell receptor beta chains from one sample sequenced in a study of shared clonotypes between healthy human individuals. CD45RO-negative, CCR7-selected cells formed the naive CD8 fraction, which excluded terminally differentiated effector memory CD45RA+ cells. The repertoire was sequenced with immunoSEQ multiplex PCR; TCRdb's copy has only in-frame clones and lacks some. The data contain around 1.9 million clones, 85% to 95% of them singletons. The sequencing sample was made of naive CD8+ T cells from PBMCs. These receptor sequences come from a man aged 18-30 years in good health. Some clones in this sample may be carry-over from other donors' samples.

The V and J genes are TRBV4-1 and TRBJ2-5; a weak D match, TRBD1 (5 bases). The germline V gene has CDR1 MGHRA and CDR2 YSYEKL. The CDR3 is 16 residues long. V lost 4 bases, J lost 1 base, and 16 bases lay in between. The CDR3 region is CASSPEPAGSQETQYF. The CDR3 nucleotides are TGCGCCAGCAGCCCCGAACCCGCAGGGTCCCAAGAGACCCAGTACTTC.

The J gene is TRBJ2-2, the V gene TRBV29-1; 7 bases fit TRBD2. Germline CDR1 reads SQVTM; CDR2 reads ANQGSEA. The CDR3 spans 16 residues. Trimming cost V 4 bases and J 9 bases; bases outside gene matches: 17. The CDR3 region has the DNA TGCAGCGTTGGCAATGTGGAGCGGGACGCGAAGAGGGAGCTGTTTTTT. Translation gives CSVGNVERDAKRELFF.

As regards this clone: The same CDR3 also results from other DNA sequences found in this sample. Here the CDR3 reads CASSLTGKGYEQYF. In nucleotides, the CDR3 is TGTGCCAGCAGTCTAACAGGGAAGGGCTACGAGCAGTACTTC. The chain combines TRBV27 with TRBJ2-7; tentative D call: TRBD1 (6 bases). The CDR3 spans 14 residues. CDR1 is MNHEY, CDR2 SMNVEV, per germline (reference sequence). The V gene lost 5 bases and the J gene lost 3 bases, with 14 bases spanning the gap.

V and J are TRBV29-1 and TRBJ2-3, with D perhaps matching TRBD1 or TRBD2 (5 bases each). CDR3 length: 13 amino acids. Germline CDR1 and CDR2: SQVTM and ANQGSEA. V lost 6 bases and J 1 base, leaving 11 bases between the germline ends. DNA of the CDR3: TGCAGCGTATTCCGGGACGGCACAGATACGCAGTATTTT. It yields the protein CSVFRDGTDTQYF.

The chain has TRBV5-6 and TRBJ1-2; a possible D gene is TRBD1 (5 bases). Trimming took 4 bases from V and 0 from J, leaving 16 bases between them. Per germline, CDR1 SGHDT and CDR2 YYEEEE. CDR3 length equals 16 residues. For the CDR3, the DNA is TGTGCCAGCAGCCCCTTAGGTGCGGGGGCTAACTATGGCTACACCTTC. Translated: CASSPLGAGANYGYTF.

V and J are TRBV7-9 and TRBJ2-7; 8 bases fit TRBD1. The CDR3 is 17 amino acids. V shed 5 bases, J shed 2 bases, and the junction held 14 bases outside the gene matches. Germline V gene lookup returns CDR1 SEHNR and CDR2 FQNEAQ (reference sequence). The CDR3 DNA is TGTGCCAGCAGCCCCGGCCCCAGGGGGCGGGGAACCTACGAGCAGTACTTC. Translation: CASSPGPRGRGTYEQYF. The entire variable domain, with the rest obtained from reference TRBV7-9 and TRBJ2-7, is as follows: DTGVSQNPRHKITKRGQNVTFRCDPISEHNRLYWYRQTLGQGPEFLTYFQNEAQLEKSRLLSDRFSAERPKGSFSTLEIQRTEQGDSAMYLCASSPGPRGRGTYEQYFGPGTRLTVT.

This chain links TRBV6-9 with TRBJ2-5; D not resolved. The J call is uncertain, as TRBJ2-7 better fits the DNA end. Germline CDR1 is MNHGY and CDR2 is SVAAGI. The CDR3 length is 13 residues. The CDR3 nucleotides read TGTGCCAGCACGGCAGGCAACTCCTACGAGCAGTACTTC. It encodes CASTAGNSYEQYF.

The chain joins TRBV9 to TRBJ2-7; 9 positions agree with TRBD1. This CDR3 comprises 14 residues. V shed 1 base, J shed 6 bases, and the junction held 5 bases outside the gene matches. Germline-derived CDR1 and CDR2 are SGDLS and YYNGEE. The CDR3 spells CASSVRQGGGEQYF. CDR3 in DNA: TGTGCCAGCAGCGTAAGACAGGGGGGAGGCGAGCAGTACTTC.

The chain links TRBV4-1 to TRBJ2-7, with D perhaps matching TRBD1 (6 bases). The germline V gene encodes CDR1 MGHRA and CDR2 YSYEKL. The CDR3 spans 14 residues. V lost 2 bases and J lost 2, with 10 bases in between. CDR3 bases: TGCGCCAGCAGCCAATTTGGACAGACCTACGAGCAGTACTTC. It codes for CASSQFGQTYEQYF.

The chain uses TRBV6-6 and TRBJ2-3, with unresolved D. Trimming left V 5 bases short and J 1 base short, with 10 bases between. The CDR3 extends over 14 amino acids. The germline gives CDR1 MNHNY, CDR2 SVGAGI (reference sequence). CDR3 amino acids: CASSGRRGTDTQYF. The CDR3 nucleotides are TGTGCCAGCAGTGGACGACGGGGCACAGATACGCAGTATTTT.

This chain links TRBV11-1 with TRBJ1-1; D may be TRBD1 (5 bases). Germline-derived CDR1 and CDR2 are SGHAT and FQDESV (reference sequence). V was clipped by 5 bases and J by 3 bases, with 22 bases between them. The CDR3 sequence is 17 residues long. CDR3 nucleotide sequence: TGTGCCAGCAGCGGGAAGACGGGGGTTGTTCGGGACACTGAAGCTTTCTTT. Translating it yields CASSGKTGVVRDTEAFF.

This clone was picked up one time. This CDR3 is CASSPQGRGGHEQYF. The CDR3, as DNA: TGTGCCAGCTCACCACAGGGAAGGGGAGGCCACGAGCAGTACTTC. This chain connects TRBV18 to TRBJ2-7, with D tentatively TRBD2 (6 bases). The ends were cut back, 1 base at V and 5 bases at J, with 15 bases in the middle. Germline assignment: CDR1 KGHSH and CDR2 LQKENI. This CDR3 is 15 amino acids long.

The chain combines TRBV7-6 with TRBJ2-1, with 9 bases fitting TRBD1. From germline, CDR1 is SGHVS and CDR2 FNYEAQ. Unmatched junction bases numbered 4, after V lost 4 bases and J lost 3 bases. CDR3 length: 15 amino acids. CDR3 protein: CASSSGTGFYNEQFF. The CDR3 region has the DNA TGTGCCAGCAGCTCCGGGACAGGGTTCTACAATGAGCAGTTCTTC.

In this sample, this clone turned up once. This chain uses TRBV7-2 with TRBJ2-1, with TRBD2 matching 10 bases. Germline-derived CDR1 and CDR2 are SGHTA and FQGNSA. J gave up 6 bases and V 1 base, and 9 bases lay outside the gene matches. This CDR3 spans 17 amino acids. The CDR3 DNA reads TGTGCCAGCAGCTTAGTCGAACCTAGCGGGAGACGCAATGAGCAGTTCTTC. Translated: CASSLVEPSGRRNEQFF. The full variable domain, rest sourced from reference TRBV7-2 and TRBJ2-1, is GAGVSQSPSNKVTEKGKDVELRCDPISGHTALYWYRQSLGQGLEFLIYFQGNSAPDKSGLPSDRFSAERTGGSVSTLTIQRTQQEDSAVYLCASSLVEPSGRRNEQFFGPGTRLTVL.

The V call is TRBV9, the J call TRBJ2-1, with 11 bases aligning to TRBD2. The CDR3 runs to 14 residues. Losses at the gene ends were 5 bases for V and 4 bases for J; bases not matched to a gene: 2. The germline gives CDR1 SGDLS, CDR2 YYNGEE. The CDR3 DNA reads TGTGCCAGCAGTAGCGGGAGGGGATACAATGAGCAGTTCTTC. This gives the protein CASSSGRGYNEQFF.